The entry below describes one TCR beta chain. Antigen specificity is unknown. The sequenced target, TCR beta, came from blood CD8+ and CD4+ T cells. The sample is drawn from a study of CD8 T cells in Susac syndrome. Study results and limitations: The study acknowledged a relatively small number of individuals in its TCR sequencing and HLA analysis.

Trimming took 5 bases from V and 7 from J, leaving 8 bases between them. The CDR3 runs 11 residues. Random hexamers served to reverse transcribe about 0.5 to 1 ug RNA. It was immunoSEQ multiplex PCR that amplified TCR beta CDR3 across 54 Vbeta and 13 Jbeta. MiXCR, run by TCRdb on the immunoSEQ multiplex PCR reads, gives a single entry per CDR3 protein. The table records 160,000 or so distinct CDR3 sequences, less than 97% of them present only once. Sequenced sample: CD8+ T cells from PBMCs. This receptor was identified in a human donor with multiple sclerosis. The chain links TRBV12-3 or TRBV12-4 to TRBJ1-1; TRBD1 might be the D (5 bases). The CDR3 sequence: CASSPGLEAFF. CDR3 nucleotide sequence: TGTGCCAGCAGTCCAGGGCTTGAAGCTTTCTTT.